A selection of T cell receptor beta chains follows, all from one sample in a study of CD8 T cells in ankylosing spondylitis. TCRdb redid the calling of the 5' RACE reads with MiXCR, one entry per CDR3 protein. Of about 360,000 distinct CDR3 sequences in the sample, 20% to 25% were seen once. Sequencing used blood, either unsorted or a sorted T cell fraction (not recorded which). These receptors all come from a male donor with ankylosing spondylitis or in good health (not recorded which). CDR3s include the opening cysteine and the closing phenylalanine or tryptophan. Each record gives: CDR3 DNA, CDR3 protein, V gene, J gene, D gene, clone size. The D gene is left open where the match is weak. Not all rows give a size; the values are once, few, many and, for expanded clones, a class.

CDR3nt: TGTGCCAGCAGTTACTCCGGGACAGGACCCTACGAGCAGTACTTC
CDR3aa: CASSYSGTGPYEQYF
v_gene: TRBV27
j_gene: TRBJ2-7
d_gene: TRBD1
abundance: -

CDR3nt: TGTGCCATCAGGGACAGGGCCGATGAGCAGTTCTTC
CDR3aa: CAIRDRADEQFF
v_gene: TRBV10-3
j_gene: TRBJ2-1
d_gene: TRBD1
abundance: once

CDR3nt: TGTGCCAGCAGGGAATCACTCCAAAACACCATATATTTT
CDR3aa: CASRESLQNTIYF
v_gene: TRBV3-1
j_gene: TRBJ1-3
d_gene: -
abundance: few

CDR3nt: TGTGCCAGCAGCTTGGAGGCCCCAACACCCTACGAGCAGTACTTC
CDR3aa: CASSLEAPTPYEQYF
v_gene: TRBV11-2
j_gene: TRBJ2-7
d_gene: -
abundance: -

CDR3nt: TGTGCCTGGAGTGTACTTGGAGAGCAGTTCTTC
CDR3aa: CAWSVLGEQFF
v_gene: TRBV30
j_gene: TRBJ2-1
d_gene: -
abundance: -

CDR3nt: TGTGCCAGCAGCTCAGGGCGTAGCTCCTACAATGAGCAGTTCTTC
CDR3aa: CASSSGRSSYNEQFF
v_gene: TRBV5-5
j_gene: TRBJ2-1
d_gene: -
abundance: few

CDR3nt: TGTGCCAGCAGCCAAGCGCGGGGGGCGTACGAGCAGTACTTC
CDR3aa: CASSQARGAYEQYF
v_gene: TRBV4-2
j_gene: TRBJ2-7
d_gene: TRBD2
abundance: few

CDR3nt: TGTGCCAGCAGCGTTTGGGGGGGGCAGTACTTC
CDR3aa: CASSVWGGQYF
v_gene: TRBV9
j_gene: TRBJ2-7
d_gene: TRBD2
abundance: few

CDR3nt: TGTGTCAGCAGCTCTGGTCCTAGCGGGGGCCTAGCCAAAAACATTCAGTACTTC
CDR3aa: CVSSSGPSGGLAKNIQYF
v_gene: TRBV13
j_gene: TRBJ2-4
d_gene: TRBD2
abundance: -

CDR3nt: TGTGCCAGCAGTCCCCTACTGGCCGCCTACGAGCAGTACTTC
CDR3aa: CASSPLLAAYEQYF
v_gene: TRBV28
j_gene: TRBJ2-7
d_gene: -
abundance: -

CDR3nt: TGTGCCAGCAGTACATACAGGTCCTCCTACGAGCAGTACTTC
CDR3aa: CASSTYRSSYEQYF
v_gene: TRBV27
j_gene: TRBJ2-7
d_gene: -
abundance: -

CDR3nt: TGTGCCACCTCGGACAGATCGGGCTATGGCTACACCTTC
CDR3aa: CATSDRSGYGYTF
v_gene: TRBV24-1
j_gene: TRBJ1-2
d_gene: -
abundance: few

CDR3nt: TGTGCCAGCAGTTTTTGGGCTAGCGGGGGGGCCGGCGGTGAGCAGTTCTTC
CDR3aa: CASSFWASGGAGGEQFF
v_gene: TRBV28
j_gene: TRBJ2-1
d_gene: TRBD2
abundance: -

CDR3nt: TGCAGCGTTGAGAGGGGAGTACAAGAGACCCAGTACTTC
CDR3aa: CSVERGVQETQYF
v_gene: TRBV29-1
j_gene: TRBJ2-5
d_gene: -
abundance: -

CDR3nt: TGTGCCAGCAGCGCAGCCGGGACACCCGTCTCGTACGAGCAGTACTTC
CDR3aa: CASSAAGTPVSYEQYF
v_gene: TRBV7-9
j_gene: TRBJ2-7
d_gene: -
abundance: -

CDR3nt: TGTGCCAGCAGTTTACTGCTAATGAACACTGAAGCTTTCTTT
CDR3aa: CASSLLLMNTEAFF
v_gene: TRBV12-3/TRBV12-4
j_gene: TRBJ1-1
d_gene: -
abundance: -

CDR3nt: TGTGCCATCAGTGACAGGGGTTATGGCTACACCTTC
CDR3aa: CAISDRGYGYTF
v_gene: TRBV10-3
j_gene: TRBJ1-2
d_gene: -
abundance: few

CDR3nt: TGCAGCGTTGGTTTACAGGGTGTAACGGATACGCAGTATTTT
CDR3aa: CSVGLQGVTDTQYF
v_gene: TRBV29-1
j_gene: TRBJ2-3
d_gene: -
abundance: -

CDR3nt: TGTGCCACGGGAGACGGAGCCTCCCCGAACGAGCAGTACTTC
CDR3aa: CATGDGASPNEQYF
v_gene: TRBV15
j_gene: TRBJ2-7
d_gene: -
abundance: few

CDR3nt: TGCGCCAGCAGCCAAGATCGGGGCAACCGTGTCTATGGCTACACCTTC
CDR3aa: CASSQDRGNRVYGYTF
v_gene: TRBV4-1
j_gene: TRBJ1-2
d_gene: -
abundance: -

CDR3nt: TGCAGTGCTATGGGGCAGGAGCAGGATAACTATGGCTACACCTTC
CDR3aa: CSAMGQEQDNYGYTF
v_gene: TRBV20-1
j_gene: TRBJ1-2
d_gene: -
abundance: -

CDR3nt: TGCGCCAGCAGCCAACCAGGGGCTCGGATGTACAATGAGCAGTTCTTC
CDR3aa: CASSQPGARMYNEQFF
v_gene: TRBV4-1
j_gene: TRBJ2-1
d_gene: -
abundance: few

CDR3nt: TGTGCCAGCCGGGACTTCGCAGAGACCCAGTACTTC
CDR3aa: CASRDFAETQYF
v_gene: TRBV6-5
j_gene: TRBJ2-5
d_gene: -
abundance: -

CDR3nt: TGTGCCAGCAGTGAAGGACCAACTAGCGAGCAGTACTTC
CDR3aa: CASSEGPTSEQYF
v_gene: TRBV6-1
j_gene: TRBJ2-7
d_gene: -
abundance: few

CDR3nt: TGTGCCAGCAGAGGGGGAAGACAGGGAAGGCAAGAGACCCAGTACTTC
CDR3aa: CASRGGRQGRQETQYF
v_gene: TRBV7-9
j_gene: TRBJ2-5
d_gene: TRBD1
abundance: few

CDR3nt: TGTGCCAGCATACCTACGGTCGACAGGACGGCTAACTATGGCTACACCTTC
CDR3aa: CASIPTVDRTANYGYTF
v_gene: TRBV7-9
j_gene: TRBJ1-2
d_gene: -
abundance: -

CDR3nt: TGTGCCAGTGGAGGGAGCTCCTACAATGAGCAGTTCTTC
CDR3aa: CASGGSSYNEQFF
v_gene: TRBV7-3
j_gene: TRBJ2-1
d_gene: -
abundance: -

CDR3nt: TGTGCCAGCAGCCAAGGCGCGATGGGGACCTTCCAAGAGACCCAGTACTTC
CDR3aa: CASSQGAMGTFQETQYF
v_gene: TRBV3-1
j_gene: TRBJ2-5
d_gene: -
abundance: few

CDR3nt: TGTGCCAGCGCACTAGCGGACCAAGAGACCCAGTACTTC
CDR3aa: CASALADQETQYF
v_gene: TRBV7-6
j_gene: TRBJ2-5
d_gene: TRBD2
abundance: few

CDR3nt: TGCGCCAGCAGCCAAGAGTGGCGATACGAGCAGTACTTC
CDR3aa: CASSQEWRYEQYF
v_gene: TRBV4-1
j_gene: TRBJ2-7
d_gene: -
abundance: few

CDR3nt: TGTGCCAGCAGCCAAGATCGTACTAGCGGTGAAGGGGAGCAGTACTTC
CDR3aa: CASSQDRTSGEGEQYF
v_gene: TRBV4-2
j_gene: TRBJ2-7
d_gene: TRBD2
abundance: -

CDR3nt: TGTGCCAGCAGCACCGCACTAGCGGGGGTCTACAATGAGCAGTTCTTC
CDR3aa: CASSTALAGVYNEQFF
v_gene: TRBV7-8
j_gene: TRBJ2-1
d_gene: TRBD2
abundance: few

CDR3nt: TGTGCCAGCAGCCTTTTCTCTAGCGGGGGCTACGAGCAGTACTTC
CDR3aa: CASSLFSSGGYEQYF
v_gene: TRBV11-2
j_gene: TRBJ2-7
d_gene: TRBD2
abundance: -

CDR3nt: TGTGCCAGCTCCACTCACCAAGAGACCCAGTACTTC
CDR3aa: CASSTHQETQYF
v_gene: TRBV12-3/TRBV12-4
j_gene: TRBJ2-5
d_gene: -
abundance: -

CDR3nt: TGTGCCAGCAGCAACGGGAGGGATGAGCAGTTCTTC
CDR3aa: CASSNGRDEQFF
v_gene: TRBV12-3/TRBV12-4
j_gene: TRBJ2-1
d_gene: TRBD2
abundance: -